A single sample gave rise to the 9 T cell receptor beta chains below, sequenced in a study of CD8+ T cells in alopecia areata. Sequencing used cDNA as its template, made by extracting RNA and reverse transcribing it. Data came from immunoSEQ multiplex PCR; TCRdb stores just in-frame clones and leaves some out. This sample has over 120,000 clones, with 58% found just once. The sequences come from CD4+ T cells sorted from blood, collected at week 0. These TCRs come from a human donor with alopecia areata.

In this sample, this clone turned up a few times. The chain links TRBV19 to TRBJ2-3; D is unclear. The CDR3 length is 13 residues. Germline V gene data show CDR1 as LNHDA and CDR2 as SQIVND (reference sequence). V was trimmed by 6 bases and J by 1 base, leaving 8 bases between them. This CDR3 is CASRPSGTDTQYF. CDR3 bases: TGTGCCAGTAGGCCGAGCGGCACAGATACGCAGTATTTT. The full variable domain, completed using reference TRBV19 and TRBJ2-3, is DGGITQSPKYLFRKEGQNVTLSCEQNLNHDAMYWYRQDPGQGLRLIYYSQIVNDFQKGDIAEGYSVSREKKESFPLTVTSAQKNPTAFYLCASRPSGTDTQYFGPGTRLTVL.

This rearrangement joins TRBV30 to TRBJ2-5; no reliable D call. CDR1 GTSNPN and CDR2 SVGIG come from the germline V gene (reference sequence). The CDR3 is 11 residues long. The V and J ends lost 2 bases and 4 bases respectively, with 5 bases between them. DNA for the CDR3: TGTGCCTGGAGTAAAACAGAGACCCAGTACTTC. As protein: CAWSKTETQYF.

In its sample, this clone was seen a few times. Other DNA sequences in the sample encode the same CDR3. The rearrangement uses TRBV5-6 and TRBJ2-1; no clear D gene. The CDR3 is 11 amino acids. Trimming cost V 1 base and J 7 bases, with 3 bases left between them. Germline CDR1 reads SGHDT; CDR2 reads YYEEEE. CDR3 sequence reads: CASSLSNEQFF. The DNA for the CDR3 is TGTGCCAGCAGCTTGTCAAATGAGCAGTTCTTC.

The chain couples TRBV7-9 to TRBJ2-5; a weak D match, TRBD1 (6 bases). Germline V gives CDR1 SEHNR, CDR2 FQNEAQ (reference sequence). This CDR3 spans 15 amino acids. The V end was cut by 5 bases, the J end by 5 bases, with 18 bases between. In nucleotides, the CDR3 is TGTGCCAGCAGCCGCCGGGCGGGCCAGGGGGAGACCCAGTACTTC. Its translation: CASSRRAGQGETQYF.

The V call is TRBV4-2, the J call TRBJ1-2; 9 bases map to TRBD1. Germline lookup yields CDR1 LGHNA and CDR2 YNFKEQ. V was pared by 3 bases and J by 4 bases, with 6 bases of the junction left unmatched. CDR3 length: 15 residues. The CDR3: CASSHQSTGGYGYTF. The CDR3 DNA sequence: TGTGCCAGCAGCCATCAATCGACAGGGGGCTATGGCTACACCTTC.

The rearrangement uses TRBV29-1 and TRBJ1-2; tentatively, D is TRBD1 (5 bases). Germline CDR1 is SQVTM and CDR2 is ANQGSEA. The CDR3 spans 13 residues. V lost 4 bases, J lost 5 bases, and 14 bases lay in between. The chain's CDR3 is CSVGSLDKYGYTF. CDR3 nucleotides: TGCAGCGTTGGCTCGTTGGACAAGTATGGCTACACCTTC.

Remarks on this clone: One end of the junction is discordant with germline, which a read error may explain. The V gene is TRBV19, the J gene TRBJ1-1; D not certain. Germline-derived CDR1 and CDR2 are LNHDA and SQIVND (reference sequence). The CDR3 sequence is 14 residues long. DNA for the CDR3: TGTGCCAGTGGGTATTTGGCAGGCTCTACTGCAGCTTTCTTT. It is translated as CASGYLAGSTAAFF.

CDR3 residues: CASSVDGRALGGYTF. The CDR3 DNA is TGTGCCAGCAGCGTAGACGGCAGGGCCTTAGGTGGCTACACCTTC. The chain is built from TRBV9 and TRBJ1-2; D is possibly TRBD1 (5 bases). The CDR3 has 15 amino acids. V shed 0 bases and J shed 7 bases, with 16 bases lying between them. From germline, CDR1 is SGDLS and CDR2 YYNGEE.

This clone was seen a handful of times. The CDR3: CASSPSIWGARAKNIQYF. For the CDR3, the DNA is TGTGCCAGCAGCCCGTCCATTTGGGGGGCGAGAGCCAAAAACATTCAGTACTTC. The rearrangement joins TRBV7-2 to TRBJ2-4, with D tentatively TRBD1 or TRBD2 (6 bases each). CDR1 and CDR2 (germline): SGHTA, FQGNSA. This CDR3 has 18 amino acids. Between the trimmed V and J ends, which lost 5 bases and 0 bases, there was a span of 20 bases.